This passage covers 20 T cell receptor beta chains from one sample sequenced in a study of shared clonotypes between healthy human individuals. Profiling relied on immunoSEQ multiplex PCR, and the TCRdb table lists in-frame clones only, not all of them. The table shows some 500,000 clones, with roughly 78% occurring only once. The sample taken for sequencing was PBMCs. The receptors here all came from a woman aged 40 to 49 in good health. Some clones in this sample may be carry-over from other donors' samples.

The chain recombines TRBV5-1 with TRBJ2-5; TRBD2 matches at 7 bases. The CDR3 totals 14 residues. CDR1 and CDR2 from the germline V gene are SGHRS and YFSETQ. V shed 2 bases, J shed 3 bases, and the junction held 4 bases outside the gene matches. The CDR3 DNA reads as TGCGCCAGCAGCTTTGGACTAGGCAAAGAGACCCAGTACTTC. Translating it yields CASSFGLGKETQYF.

This sequence joins TRBV11-2 and TRBJ2-3, with a possible D match to TRBD2 (5 bases). The length of the CDR3 is 14 residues. V gave up 1 base and J gave up 3 bases, with 8 bases separating them. Germline values: CDR1 SGHAT, CDR2 FQNNGV. The CDR3 DNA is TGTGCCAGCAGCTTAGGACGGACTACAGATACGCAGTATTTT. It encodes CASSLGRTTDTQYF.

The V call is TRBV27, the J call TRBJ2-6, with TRBD1 as a possible D gene (5 bases). Germline V gene data show CDR1 as MNHEY and CDR2 as SMNVEV (reference sequence). The CDR3 loop spans 13 amino acids. V lost 8 bases and J lost 8, with 13 bases in between. The DNA of the CDR3 is TGTGCCAGCTCCTACAGGCAGCCCAACGTCCTGACTTTC. It encodes CASSYRQPNVLTF.

V and J are TRBV7-9 and TRBJ1-1, with D perhaps matching TRBD1 (5 bases). The CDR3 runs 15 residues. From germline, CDR1 is SEHNR and CDR2 FQNEAQ (reference sequence). V was cut by 5 bases and J by 0 bases, with 13 bases left in between. CDR3 amino acids: CASSQTGAVNTEAFF. The CDR3 DNA is TGTGCCAGCAGCCAAACAGGAGCAGTGAACACTGAAGCTTTCTTT.

This clone was observed once. The genes are TRBV21-1 and TRBJ1-1. TRBV21-1 is tagged as a pseudogene. There are 15 residues in the CDR3. CDR3 protein: CASRVCYTIRTEAFF. The CDR3 bases are TGTGCCAGCAGGGTGTGCTACACAATTCGCACTGAAGCTTTCTTT.

Only a few counts were recorded for this clone. V and J are TRBV28 and TRBJ2-5, with 8 bases aligning to TRBD2. The J call is doubtful: the DNA matches TRBJ2-7 better. Germline V gives CDR1 MDHEN, CDR2 SYDVKM. This CDR3 is built from 15 residues. As DNA, the CDR3 is TGTGCCAGCAGTATTAGCGGGATCGCTCCCTACGAGCAGTACTTC. Encoded protein: CASSISGIAPYEQYF.

The chain carries TRBV2 and TRBJ2-5; 13 nucleotides agree with TRBD2. Per the germline V gene, CDR1 is SNHLY and CDR2 is FYNNEI. J gave up 9 bases and V 9 bases, and 7 bases lay outside the gene matches. This CDR3 has 13 amino acids. The CDR3 loop is CASGTSGAVAQYF. Here the CDR3 DNA reads TGTGCCAGTGGGACTAGCGGGGCCGTGGCCCAGTACTTC.

V and J are TRBV5-1 and TRBJ2-2, with D unclear. Germline V gene lookup returns CDR1 SGHRS and CDR2 YFSETQ. This CDR3 has 15 residues. The V gene lost 0 bases and the J gene lost 0 bases, with 6 bases spanning the gap. CDR3 protein: CASSLGAANTGELFF. CDR3 bases: TGCGCCAGCAGCTTGGGGGCGGCGAACACCGGGGAGCTGTTTTTT. Based on the CDR3 plus reference TRBV5-1 and TRBJ2-2, the full variable domain is KAGVTQTPRYLIKTRGQQVTLSCSPISGHRSVSWYQQTPGQGLQFLFEYFSETQRNKGNFPGRFSGRQFSNSRSEMNVSTLELGDSALYLCASSLGAANTGELFFGEGSRLTVL.

This sequence joins TRBV28 and TRBJ2-5; D uncertain. Trimming cost V 3 bases and J 5 bases, with 7 bases left between them. From germline, CDR1 is MDHEN and CDR2 SYDVKM. There are 12 residues in the CDR3. The CDR3 coding sequence is TGTGCCAGCAGTTTGGGAACGGAGACCCAGTACTTC. Its protein product is CASSLGTETQYF.

This chain connects TRBV4-2 to TRBJ1-2, with 7 nucleotides matching TRBD1. Germline lookup yields CDR1 LGHNA and CDR2 YNFKEQ. Trimming removed 0 bases from V and 8 bases from J; junction bases left unmatched: 9. This CDR3 contains 15 residues. This CDR3 is CASSQDPVTGRGYTF. The CDR3 DNA is TGTGCCAGCAGCCAAGACCCAGTGACAGGGAGAGGCTACACCTTC.

The chain employs TRBV18 and TRBJ2-5, with TRBD1 as a possible D gene (7 bases). Germline V gene lookup returns CDR1 KGHSH and CDR2 LQKENI. Trimming removed 2 bases from V and 4 bases from J, with 20 bases in between. The CDR3 runs to 17 residues. The CDR3 DNA reads as TGTGCCAGCTCACCAAGACTAGGTGCAGGGGGTCCAGAGACCCAGTACTTC. This gives the protein CASSPRLGAGGPETQYF.

The rearrangement uses TRBV27 and TRBJ2-3, with D maybe TRBD2 (6 bases). There are 14 residues in the CDR3. Germline assignment: CDR1 MNHEY and CDR2 SMNVEV (reference sequence). With 5 bases removed from V and 4 bases from J, the gap between germline ends came to 13 bases. The CDR3 DNA follows: TGTGCCAGCAGTACCCGGGACTCCCCAGATACGCAGTATTTT. Translated: CASSTRDSPDTQYF.

This clone appeared a few times. This chain joins TRBV27 and TRBJ1-1; tentative D call: TRBD1 (6 bases). CDR1 is MNHEY and CDR2 is SMNVEV in the germline V gene (reference sequence). The CDR3 is 14 amino acids. Between the trimmed V and J ends, which lost 1 base and 7 bases, there was a span of 13 bases. CDR3 residues: CASSLFTGSVEAFF. CDR3 bases: TGTGCCAGCAGTTTATTCACAGGGTCGGTTGAAGCTTTCTTT.

The rearrangement joins TRBV5-1 to TRBJ2-7; TRBD1 agrees at 12 bases. Germline V gene data show CDR1 as SGHRS and CDR2 as YFSETQ. Trimming took 0 bases from V and 5 from J; bases not matched to a gene: 3. The length of the CDR3 is 15 residues. CDR3 in DNA: TGCGCCAGCAGCTTGGGAGGGACAGGGGGCAACGAGCAGTACTTC. Its translation is CASSLGGTGGNEQYF.

This clone was counted a single time. The V and J genes are TRBV4-1 and TRBJ2-2; TRBD1 or TRBD2 may be the D gene (5 bases each). Germline V CDR1 and CDR2: MGHRA, YSYEKL. The ends were cut back, 2 bases at V and 1 base at J, with 20 bases in the middle. The CDR3 is 19 residues long. CDR3 region: CASSQRGAFSAENTGELFF. In DNA, the CDR3 is TGCGCCAGCAGCCAAAGGGGAGCTTTTTCGGCGGAGAACACCGGGGAGCTGTTTTTT.

V and J are TRBV18 and TRBJ2-7; no clear D. Germline lookup yields CDR1 KGHSH and CDR2 LQKENI. CDR3 length: 14 residues. With 0 bases removed from V and 1 base from J, the gap between germline ends came to 7 bases. CDR3 region: CASSPPYGSYEQYF. The CDR3 DNA is TGTGCCAGCTCACCACCCTACGGTTCCTACGAGCAGTACTTC.

The rearrangement joins TRBV6-1 to TRBJ2-7; D is perhaps TRBD1 (6 bases). In germline, CDR1 is MNHNS, CDR2 SASEGT. The length of the CDR3 is 11 residues. V lost 7 bases and J 4 bases, leaving 8 bases between the germline ends. The CDR3 DNA is TGTGCCAGCATGAGGGGGTACGAGCAGTACTTC. This gives the protein CASMRGYEQYF.

The rearrangement uses TRBV28 and TRBJ1-5; 7 bases align to TRBD1. Germline values: CDR1 MDHEN, CDR2 SYDVKM. The CDR3 runs to 18 residues. Trimming at V came to 4 bases and at J to 0 bases, leaving 12 bases not matched to a gene. The CDR3 region has the DNA TGTGCCAGCAGTTGGCCAGGGGGGGCAACTTATAGCAATCAGCCCCAGCATTTT. Translation gives CASSWPGGATYSNQPQHF.

This clone turned up a few times. The chain uses TRBV6-5 and TRBJ2-2, with D perhaps TRBD2 (5 bases). The CDR3 runs 11 residues. The V end lost 6 bases, the J end lost 8 bases, and 7 bases lay between the germline ends. Germline CDR1 MNHEY, CDR2 SVGAGI. The CDR3 DNA sequence: TGTGCCAGCAGCGGGGTGGGGGAGCTGTTTTTT. This codes for CASSGVGELFF.

This sequence joins TRBV5-4 and TRBJ2-7; 14 bases are shared with TRBD2. The V gene end was trimmed by 4 bases and the J gene end by 6 bases; junction bases not matched to a gene: 6. The V gene's germline CDR1 is SGHNT and CDR2 YYREEE (reference sequence). This CDR3 contains 15 residues. The CDR3 coding sequence is TGTGCCAGCAGCCCGACTAGCGGGAGGGCCGTCGAGCAGTACTTC. Its translation: CASSPTSGRAVEQYF. Using reference TRBV5-4 and TRBJ2-7 for the parts outside the CDR3, the full variable domain is ETGVTQSPTHLIKTRGQQVTLRCSSQSGHNTVSWYQQALGQGPQFIFQYYREEENGRGNFPPRFSGLQFPNYSSELNVNALELDDSALYLCASSPTSGRAVEQYFGPGTRLTVT.